This TCR beta chain derives from a study of T cell repertoires in cytomegalovirus infection (dated by TCRdb to the late 2010s). Turning to the overall study: Alongside well-studied HLA-B-restricted epitopes, the peptide stimulations were aimed at recently identified HLA-C-restricted CMV epitopes, whose presentation resists viral immunomodulation. Donor HLA type was relevant to the analysis, because carriage of CMV infection together with the matching HLA type was indicated by public TCR beta signatures. The research as a whole found: In both this cohort and an independent roughly 330-donor cohort, the cumulative frequency of public TCR beta family members distinguished carriers of CMV infection plus the relevant HLA type. The ex vivo response was dominated by HLA-C-restricted CMV-specific TCR beta clonotypes, which also provided the single most frequent clonotype in two of eight donors.

The germline V end is reduced by 6 bases and the J end by 4 bases; junction bases left unmatched: 6. Inclusive of the bounding cysteine and phenylalanine, the CDR3 is 15 residues long. Only the CDR3 DNA is retained, 45 bases long and in frame from the first base. Per the publication, the treatment or condition label means: in vitro stimulation with specific CMV peptide epitopes to enrich CMV-specific T cells. A note on this clonotype: Its cognate antigen has yet to be identified. No much larger clone is present one base from it, and per-base qualities are unavailable.

The sequencer was an Illumina HiSeq 1500. TCRdb's own reprocessing of the public reads used fastp at Q25 and MiXCR and kept productive beta chains. Each entry is one CDR3 protein sequence, shown with its most common DNA and genes. The table for this sample lists around 540,000 distinct CDR3 sequences; 33% of them were counted only once. The ten largest account for 17% of the sample. Rearrangement joined TRBV12-3 or TRBV12-4 to TRBJ2-1; 10 central bases correspond to TRBD2. Sample: cultured PBMCs, taken from culture after CMV antigen stimulation. The receptor's source is a human donor in good health (CMV status not recorded). Some clones in this sample may be carry-over from other donors' samples. The CDR3 protein is CASRVTSGYYNEQFF. The DNA sequence is as follows: TGTGCCAGCAGAGTGACTAGCGGGTATTACAATGAGCAGTTCTTC.